The entry below describes one T cell receptor beta chain. Its antigen is as yet unknown. These data come from a study of shared clonotypes between healthy human individuals. Turning to the study itself: The study used three CD4 naive, three CD4 memory, two CD8 naive and one CD8 memory plate per donor.

General study findings and limits: Limitation of the genetic and exposure-history diversity represented came from the few donors. Rarefaction showed that sequencing of sorted subsets was incomplete (despite large depth).

V shed 1 base, J shed 1 base, and the junction held 7 bases outside the gene matches. Looked up from germline, CDR1 is SGHTA and CDR2 is FQGNSA. The CDR3 spans 18 residues. TCRdb's table, derived via immunoSEQ multiplex PCR, lists solely in-frame clones and lacks some. Counted here are a few million clones, approximately 90% occurring once; the ten biggest clones make up about 0.13%. The study separated CD4+ cells into CD45RA+ naive and CD45RA-negative memory subsets. This clonotype was sampled from a man aged 18 to 29 in good health. This chain links TRBV7-2 with TRBJ2-2; TRBD1 aligns across 9 bases. The material sequenced was naive CD4+ T cells sorted from blood. Subset reported: CD45RA+ positively selected. CDR3 DNA: TGTGCCAGCAGCTTAGGTTTGGGACAGGGAGGGAACACCGGGGAGCTGTTTTTT. This codes for CASSLGLGQGGNTGELFF.